This T cell receptor (beta chain) was captured by sequencing in a study of blood T cell repertoires in COVID-19 (dated by TCRdb to the early 2020s). In terms of the full investigation: Collaborator samples came from the United States, Italy and Spain and covered acute and convalescent phases of COVID-19. The material from the prospective study consisted of cDNA or gDNA derived from T cells, B-cell-depleted T cells, or PBMCs. Deeply sampled blood TCRbeta repertoires from subjects exposed to, actively infected with, or recovered from COVID-19 were included in the dataset. A freely available public database, intended as a resource for researchers studying the immune response to SARS-CoV-2, is where the repertoires were released. Samples were obtained from the ongoing ImmuneRACE study (first 160 participants) and from 1,200 or so subjects provided by 6 global collaborators. Sample metadata almost always included a de-identified subject ID, COVID-19 status, age in years and sex. Where HLA class I and class II types were available, the types were taken from metadata supplied by the sample provider, not from assay-based typing.

General conclusions and limits of the study: The quantity of clinical and demographic metadata differed by source and by participant and was supplied without curation.

Reading from cysteine to phenylalanine, the CDR3 counts 14 amino acids. The read is trimmed to its CDR3 DNA, 42 bases read in frame from base 1. CDR1 SNHLY and CDR2 FYNNEI are derived from the germline V gene. V loses 7 bases, J loses 0 bases, and the germline ends lie 10 bases apart. TCRbeta CDR3 regions were amplified from genomic DNA by means of the immunoSEQ Assay, a bias-controlled multiplex PCR. As for the authors' bioinformatics: The number of nucleated cells in each sample was estimated by amplification of reference gene primers within the assay. Sequence reads were collapsed and filtered to measure the absolute abundance of every unique TCRbeta CDR3 rearrangement. For each sample, productive Simpson clonality was calculated as the square root of Simpson's diversity index over productive rearrangements. The table comes from immuneACCESS by way of TCRdb, which keeps in-frame sequences with V and J called. Part of the clones is missing from these tables; in studies checked, under half for an unresolved V gene and the rest for unknown reasons. V and J calls and clone size come straight from that table; D and trimming were deduced from the DNA. Within this sample are 250,000 to 350,000 clones, with around 89% of them counted one time only. The ten largest clonotypes hold 3% to 4% of the sample.

For this clone: What this receptor recognizes is not known. The sample holds no much larger clone one base away, and base qualities are not on file.

The collaborating institutions used their own protocols to collect whole blood in K2EDTA tubes. For TCRbeta analysis, collaborators shipped samples as frozen whole blood, isolated PBMCs, or DNA extracted from either of those sample types. The rearrangement joined TRBV2 to TRBJ1-3; the D gene cannot be resolved reliably. Sequencing used peripheral blood. The source of this sequence is a woman between 45 and 65 years old with active or convalescent COVID-19. The DNA sequence reads TGTGCCAGCAAACCGACAAACTCTGGAAACACCATATATTTT. Its coded protein is CASKPTNSGNTIYF.